This entry features one T cell receptor (beta chain) sequence. Libraries were prepared by immunoSEQ multiplex PCR; TCRdb keeps only in-frame clonotypes and omits some of them. The data contain about 220,000 clones, roughly 88% of them singletons. This sample was taken from a study of blood T cell repertoires in COVID-19. For the study at large: From T cells, B-cell-depleted T cells, or PBMCs came the material, which was cDNA or gDNA.

This CDR3 is 15 amino acids long. Germline values: CDR1 SNHLY, CDR2 FYNNEI. V dropped 4 bases and J dropped 6 bases, with 18 bases sitting between them. The sample was peripheral blood. The sequence came from a man aged 50 to 60 with active or convalescent COVID-19. The chain recombines TRBV2 with TRBJ1-1, with D possibly matching TRBD1 (6 bases). This CDR3 reads CASSATSGGWAEAFF. The CDR3 DNA reads as TGTGCCAGCAGTGCCACTTCGGGGGGCTGGGCTGAAGCTTTCTTT.